Here is one T cell receptor beta chain with its context. The antigen is unknown. This sample stems from a study of shared clonotypes between healthy human individuals. General study results and limits: The generation probabilities recorded for non-shared clonotypes fell below those of clonotypes shared by all four donors.

The CDR3 extends over 16 amino acids. Germline loops: CDR1 SGHNT, CDR2 YYREEE (reference sequence). The V end lost 4 bases, the J end lost 4 bases, and 17 bases lay between the germline ends. TCRdb's copy holds only in-frame clones and misses some; the assay was immunoSEQ multiplex PCR. The table records more than 2 million clones, 95% of them present only once. The receptor's source is a man younger than 35 in good health. This chain links TRBV5-4 with TRBJ2-2; possible D gene TRBD2, 6 bases. Sequencing was carried out using naive CD4+ T cells sorted from blood. As for subset: CD45RA+ positively selected. The CDR3 DNA is TGTGCCAGCAGCAGCTGGGGACTGACTATCACCGGGGAGCTGTTTTTT. Translating gives CASSSWGLTITGELFF.